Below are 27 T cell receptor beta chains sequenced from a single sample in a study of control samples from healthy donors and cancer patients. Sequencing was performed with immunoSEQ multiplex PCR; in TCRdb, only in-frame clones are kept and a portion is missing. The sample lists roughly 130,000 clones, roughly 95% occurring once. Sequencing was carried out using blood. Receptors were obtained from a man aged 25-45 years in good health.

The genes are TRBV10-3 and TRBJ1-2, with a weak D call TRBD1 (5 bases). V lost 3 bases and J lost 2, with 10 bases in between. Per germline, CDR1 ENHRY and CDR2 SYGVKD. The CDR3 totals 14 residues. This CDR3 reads CAISDLGRNYGYTF. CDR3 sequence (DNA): TGTGCCATCAGTGATCTGGGACGGAACTATGGCTACACCTTC.

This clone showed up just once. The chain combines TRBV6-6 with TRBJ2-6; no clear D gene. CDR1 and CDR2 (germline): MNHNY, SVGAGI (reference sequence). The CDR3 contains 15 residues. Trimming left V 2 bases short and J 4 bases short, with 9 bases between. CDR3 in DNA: TGTGCCAGCAGTTACAAAGGGTCAGGGGCCAACGTCCTGACTTTC. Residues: CASSYKGSGANVLTF.

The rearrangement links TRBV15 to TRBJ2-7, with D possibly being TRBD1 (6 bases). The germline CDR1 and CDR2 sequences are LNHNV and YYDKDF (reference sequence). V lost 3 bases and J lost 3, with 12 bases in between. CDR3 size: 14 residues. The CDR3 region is CATSRARDIYEQYF. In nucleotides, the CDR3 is TGTGCCACCAGCAGGGCTCGGGACATCTACGAGCAGTACTTC.

CDR3 coding DNA: TGCAGTGCTAGTAAAACGGAAGCTAACTATGGCTACACCTTC. Protein: CSASKTEANYGYTF. V and J are TRBV20-1 and TRBJ1-2; D not certain. This CDR3 is 14 amino acids long. V was pared by 3 bases and J by 0 bases, with 11 bases between. Looked up from germline, CDR1 is DFQATT and CDR2 is SNEGSKA (reference sequence).

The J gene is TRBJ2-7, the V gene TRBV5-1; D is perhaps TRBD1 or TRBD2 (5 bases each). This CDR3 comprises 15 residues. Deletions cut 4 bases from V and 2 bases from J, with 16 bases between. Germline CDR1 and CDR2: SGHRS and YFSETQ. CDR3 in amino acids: CASSSSGAPAYEQYF. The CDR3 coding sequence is TGCGCCAGCAGCAGTTCCGGGGCCCCGGCCTACGAGCAGTACTTC. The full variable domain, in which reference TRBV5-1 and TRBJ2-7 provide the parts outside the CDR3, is KAGVTQTPRYLIKTRGQQVTLSCSPISGHRSVSWYQQTPGQGLQFLFEYFSETQRNKGNFPGRFSGRQFSNSRSEMNVSTLELGDSALYLCASSSSGAPAYEQYFGPGTRLTVT.

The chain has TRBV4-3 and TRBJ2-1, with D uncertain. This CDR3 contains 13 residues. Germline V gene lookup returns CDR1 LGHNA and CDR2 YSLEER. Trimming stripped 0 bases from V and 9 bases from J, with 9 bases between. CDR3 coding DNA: TGCGCCAGCAGCCAAGATCCCACGGTTGAGCAGTTCTTC. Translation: CASSQDPTVEQFF.

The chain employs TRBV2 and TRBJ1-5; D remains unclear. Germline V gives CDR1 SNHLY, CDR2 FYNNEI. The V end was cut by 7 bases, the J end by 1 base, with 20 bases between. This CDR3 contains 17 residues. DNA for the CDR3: TGTGCCAGCACTGAGAGACACAGCCCGGGAAGCAATCAGCCCCAGCATTTT. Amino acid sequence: CASTERHSPGSNQPQHF.

CDR3 region: CASSRSGQGYGYTF. The CDR3 nucleotides read TGTGCCAGCAGTCGGTCGGGACAGGGTTATGGCTACACCTTC. The V and J genes are TRBV27 and TRBJ1-2; 9 bases match TRBD1. V lost 5 bases to trimming and J lost 5 bases; unmatched junction nucleotides: 6. Looked up from germline, CDR1 is MNHEY and CDR2 is SMNVEV (reference sequence). CDR3 length equals 14 residues.

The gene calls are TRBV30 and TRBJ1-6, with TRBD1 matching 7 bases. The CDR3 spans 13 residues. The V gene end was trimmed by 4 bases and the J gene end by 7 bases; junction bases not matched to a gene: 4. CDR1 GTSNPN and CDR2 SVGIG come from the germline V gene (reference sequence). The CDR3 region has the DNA TGTGCCTGGACACCAGGGGGGAATTCACCCCTCCACTTT. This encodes CAWTPGGNSPLHF. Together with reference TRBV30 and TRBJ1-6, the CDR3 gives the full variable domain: SQTIHQWPATLVQPVGSPLSLECTVEGTSNPNLYWYRQAAGRGLQLLFYSVGIGQISSEVPQNLSASRPQDRQFILSSKKLLLSDSGFYLCAWTPGGNSPLHFGNGTRLTVT.

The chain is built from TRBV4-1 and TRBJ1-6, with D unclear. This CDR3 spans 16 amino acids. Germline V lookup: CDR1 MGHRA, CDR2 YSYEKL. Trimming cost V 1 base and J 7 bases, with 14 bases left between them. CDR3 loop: CASSQALQFSNSPLHF. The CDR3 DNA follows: TGCGCCAGCAGCCAAGCTCTCCAGTTTTCGAATTCACCCCTCCACTTT.

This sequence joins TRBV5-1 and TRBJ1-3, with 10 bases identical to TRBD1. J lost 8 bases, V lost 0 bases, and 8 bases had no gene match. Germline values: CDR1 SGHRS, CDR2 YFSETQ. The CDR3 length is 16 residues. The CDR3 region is CASSLGTGGRADTIYF. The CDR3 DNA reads TGCGCCAGCAGCTTGGGGACAGGGGGACGCGCGGACACCATATATTTT.

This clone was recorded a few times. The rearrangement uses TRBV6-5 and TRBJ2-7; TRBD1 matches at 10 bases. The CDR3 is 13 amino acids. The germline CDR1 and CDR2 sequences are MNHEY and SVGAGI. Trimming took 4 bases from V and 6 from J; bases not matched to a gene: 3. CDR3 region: CASSSGTGVEQYF. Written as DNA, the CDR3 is TGTGCCAGCAGTTCCGGGACAGGGGTCGAGCAGTACTTC.

CDR3 nucleotide sequence: TGTGCCAGCAGTCCCGGACAGGGTTGGGACACTGAAGCTTTCTTT. This translates into CASSPGQGWDTEAFF. This rearrangement joins TRBV27 to TRBJ1-1; TRBD1 agrees at 8 bases. This CDR3 has 15 residues. V shed 5 bases, J shed 3 bases, and the junction held 8 bases outside the gene matches. Germline-derived CDR1 and CDR2 are MNHEY and SMNVEV (reference sequence).

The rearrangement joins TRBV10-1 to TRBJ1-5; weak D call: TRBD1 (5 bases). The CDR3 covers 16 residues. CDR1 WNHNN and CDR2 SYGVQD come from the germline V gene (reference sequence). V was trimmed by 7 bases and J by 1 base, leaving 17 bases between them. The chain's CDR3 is CASIGTSWGSNQPQHF. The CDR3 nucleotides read TGCGCCAGCATCGGGACCTCTTGGGGAAGCAATCAGCCCCAGCATTTT.

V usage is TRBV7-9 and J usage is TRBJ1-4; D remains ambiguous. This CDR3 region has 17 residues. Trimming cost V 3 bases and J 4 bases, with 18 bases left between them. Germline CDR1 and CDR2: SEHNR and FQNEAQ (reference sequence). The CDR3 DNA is TGTGCCAGCAGCTTTGCAGACGCGGGGAGGCTTAATGAAAAACTGTTTTTT. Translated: CASSFADAGRLNEKLFF.

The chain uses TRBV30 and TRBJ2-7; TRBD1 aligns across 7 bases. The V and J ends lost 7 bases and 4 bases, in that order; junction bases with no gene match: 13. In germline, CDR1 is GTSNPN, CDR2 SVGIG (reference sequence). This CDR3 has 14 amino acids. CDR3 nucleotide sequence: TGTGCCTTTAACACAGGGGAACGAACTTACGAGCAGTACTTC. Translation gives CAFNTGERTYEQYF.

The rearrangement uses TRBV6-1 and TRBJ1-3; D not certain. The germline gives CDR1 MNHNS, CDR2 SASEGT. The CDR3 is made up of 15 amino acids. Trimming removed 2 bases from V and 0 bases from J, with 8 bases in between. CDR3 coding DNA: TGTGCCAGCAGTGAAAACCCGGACTCTGGAAACACCATATATTTT. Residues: CASSENPDSGNTIYF.

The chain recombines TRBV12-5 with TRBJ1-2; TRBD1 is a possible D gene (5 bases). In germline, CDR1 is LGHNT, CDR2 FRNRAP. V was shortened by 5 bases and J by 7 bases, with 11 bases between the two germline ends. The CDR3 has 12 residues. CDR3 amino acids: CASGPKGFGYTF. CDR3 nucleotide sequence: TGTGCTAGTGGTCCTAAGGGGTTTGGCTACACCTTC.

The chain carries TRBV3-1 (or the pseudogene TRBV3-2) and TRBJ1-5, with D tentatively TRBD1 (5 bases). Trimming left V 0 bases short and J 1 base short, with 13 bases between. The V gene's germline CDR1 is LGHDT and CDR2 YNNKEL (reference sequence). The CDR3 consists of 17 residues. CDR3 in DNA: TGTGCCAGCAGCCAAGATGAGAGGGGAGGGAGCAATCAGCCCCAGCATTTT. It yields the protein CASSQDERGGSNQPQHF.

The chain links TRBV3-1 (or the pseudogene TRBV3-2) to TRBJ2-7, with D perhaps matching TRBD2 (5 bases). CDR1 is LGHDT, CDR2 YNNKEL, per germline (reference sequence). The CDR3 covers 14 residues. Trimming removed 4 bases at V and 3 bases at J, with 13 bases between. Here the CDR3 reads CASSPGLTNYEQYF. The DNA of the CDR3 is TGTGCCAGCAGCCCAGGACTCACCAACTACGAGCAGTACTTC.

The chain's CDR3 is CASSTRGLAAYNEQFF. Written as DNA, the CDR3 is TGTGCCAGCAGTACGCGGGGACTAGCAGCCTACAATGAGCAGTTCTTC. The rearrangement joins TRBV2 to TRBJ2-1; 9 bases fit TRBD2. This CDR3 is built from 16 residues. Trimming removed 5 bases from V and 2 bases from J; junction bases left unmatched: 7. The germline gives CDR1 SNHLY, CDR2 FYNNEI.

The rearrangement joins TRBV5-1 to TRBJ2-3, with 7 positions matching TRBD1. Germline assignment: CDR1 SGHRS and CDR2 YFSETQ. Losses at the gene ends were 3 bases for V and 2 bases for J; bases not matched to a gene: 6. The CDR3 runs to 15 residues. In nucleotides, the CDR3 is TGCGCCAGCAGCTCTTTCCAGGGGGACACAGATACGCAGTATTTT. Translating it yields CASSSFQGDTDTQYF.

The CDR3 bases are TGTGCCAGCAGCCCCGGGGTAGCGGCCTACGAGCAGTACTTC. Translation gives CASSPGVAAYEQYF. The chain combines TRBV9 with TRBJ2-7, with D possibly TRBD2 on 6 matching bases. Trimming pared 4 bases from V and 2 bases from J, leaving 13 bases between. The CDR3 runs 14 residues. CDR1 is SGDLS and CDR2 is YYNGEE in the germline V gene.

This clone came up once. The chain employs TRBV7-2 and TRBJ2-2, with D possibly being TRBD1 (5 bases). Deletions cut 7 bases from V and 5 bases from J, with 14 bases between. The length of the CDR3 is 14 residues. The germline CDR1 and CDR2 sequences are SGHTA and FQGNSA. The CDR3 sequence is CASTHLQATGELFF. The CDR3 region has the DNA TGTGCCAGCACCCACTTACAGGCAACCGGGGAGCTGTTTTTT.

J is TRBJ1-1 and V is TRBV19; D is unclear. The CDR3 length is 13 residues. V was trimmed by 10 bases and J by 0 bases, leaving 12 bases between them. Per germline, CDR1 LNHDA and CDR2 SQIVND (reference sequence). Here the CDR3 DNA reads TGTGCCATCCAAGCCGGGCTGAACACTGAAGCTTTCTTT. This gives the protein CAIQAGLNTEAFF.

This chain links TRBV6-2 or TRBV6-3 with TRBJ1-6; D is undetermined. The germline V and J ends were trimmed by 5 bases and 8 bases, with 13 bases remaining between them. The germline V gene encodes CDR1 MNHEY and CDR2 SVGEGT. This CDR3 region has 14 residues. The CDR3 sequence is CASSHQVNHSPLHF. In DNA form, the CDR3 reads TGTGCCAGCAGTCATCAAGTGAACCATTCACCCCTCCACTTT.

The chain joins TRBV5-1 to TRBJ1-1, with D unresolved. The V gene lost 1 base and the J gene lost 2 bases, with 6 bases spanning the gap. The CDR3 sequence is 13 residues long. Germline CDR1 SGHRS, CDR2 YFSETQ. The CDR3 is CASSLSLNTEAFF. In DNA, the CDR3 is TGCGCCAGCAGCTTGAGCCTCAACACTGAAGCTTTCTTT.